A single sample is the source of the 21 T cell receptor beta chains below, sequenced in a study of blood T cell repertoires in COVID-19. Only in-frame clones appear in the TCRdb table, and some are missing; sequencing was by immunoSEQ multiplex PCR. Altogether 350,000 or so clones are present, around 86% being singletons, with the ten largest covering around 4.5%. Sequencing was performed on PBMCs or T cells enriched from blood (not recorded which). The receptor set was obtained from a middle-aged woman with acute COVID-19.

This chain uses TRBV7-3 with TRBJ1-1; 7 bases fit TRBD1. V shed 3 bases and J 0 bases; nucleotides not matched to a gene: 4. Germline V gives CDR1 SGHTA, CDR2 FQGTGA. This CDR3 has 15 amino acids. The CDR3 sequence is CASSLGQIMNTEAFF. DNA for the CDR3: TGTGCCAGCAGCTTGGGACAGATCATGAACACTGAAGCTTTCTTT. Together with reference TRBV7-3 and TRBJ1-1, the CDR3 gives the full variable domain: GAGVSQTPSNKVTEKGKYVELRCDPISGHTALYWYRQSLGQGPEFLIYFQGTGAADDSGLPNDRFFAVRPEGSVSTLKIQRTERGDSAVYLCASSLGQIMNTEAFFGQGTRLTVV.

The genes are TRBV7-2 and TRBJ2-3; 10 positions agree with TRBD1. The CDR3 spans 16 residues. The V segment lost 3 bases and the J segment 3 bases; nucleotides outside the gene matches: 6. The germline V gene has CDR1 SGHTA and CDR2 FQGNSA. CDR3 protein: CASSLDRGGGTDTQYF. The CDR3 nucleotides are TGTGCCAGCAGCTTGGACAGGGGGGGTGGTACAGATACGCAGTATTTT.

This chain joins TRBV6-2 or TRBV6-3 and TRBJ2-3, with TRBD1 matching 9 bases. Germline V lookup: CDR1 MNHEY, CDR2 SVGEGT. V lost 2 bases and J lost 4; bases outside the gene matches: 7. This CDR3 comprises 16 residues. The CDR3 here is CASSYPGQGWADTQYF. The CDR3 coding sequence is TGTGCCAGCAGTTACCCGGGACAGGGATGGGCAGATACGCAGTATTTT.

This chain uses TRBV4-1 with TRBJ1-5; D unresolved. The CDR3 consists of 13 residues. Trimming removed 0 bases at V and 6 bases at J, with 6 bases between. The germline gives CDR1 MGHRA, CDR2 YSYEKL. The CDR3 DNA reads as TGCGCCAGCAGCCAAGATCGCGGTCAGCCCCAGCATTTT. It encodes CASSQDRGQPQHF.

V gene TRBV6-1 combines with J gene TRBJ2-4; 9 bases align to TRBD2. CDR3 length: 18 residues. The germline V gene encodes CDR1 MNHNS and CDR2 SASEGT. The J segment lost 0 bases and the V segment lost 1 base, leaving 7 bases of the junction unmatched. Here the CDR3 DNA reads TGTGCCAGCAGTGAAGGGGGTAGCGGGAGATTAGCCAAAAACATTCAGTACTTC. Protein sequence: CASSEGGSGRLAKNIQYF.

The chain couples TRBV5-1 to TRBJ2-1; 9 bases match TRBD2. The germline V gene has CDR1 SGHRS and CDR2 YFSETQ. The CDR3 has 15 residues. J gave up 2 bases and V 5 bases, and 5 bases lay outside the gene matches. DNA of the CDR3: TGCGCCAGCAGGGATCTAGCGGGAACCTACAATGAGCAGTTCTTC. This codes for CASRDLAGTYNEQFF. Based on the CDR3 plus reference TRBV5-1 and TRBJ2-1, the full variable domain is KAGVTQTPRYLIKTRGQQVTLSCSPISGHRSVSWYQQTPGQGLQFLFEYFSETQRNKGNFPGRFSGRQFSNSRSEMNVSTLELGDSALYLCASRDLAGTYNEQFFGPGTRLTVL.

The CDR3 loop is CASSIFLANAKNIQYF. Here the CDR3 DNA reads TGTGCCAGCAGCATATTCTTAGCGAATGCCAAAAACATTCAGTACTTC. The gene calls are TRBV13 and TRBJ2-4, with D possibly TRBD2 on 5 matching bases. Looked up from germline, CDR1 is PRHDT and CDR2 is FYEKMQ (reference sequence). V was trimmed by 5 bases and J by 1 base, leaving 15 bases between them. The CDR3 length is 16 residues.

This chain uses TRBV18 with TRBJ1-1, with D possibly matching TRBD1 (5 bases). The CDR3 is 14 amino acids. V lost 5 bases and J lost 6, with 16 bases in between. CDR1 KGHSH and CDR2 LQKENI come from the germline V gene. This CDR3 is CASSSAWGAAEAFF. The CDR3 region has the DNA TGTGCCAGCTCATCCGCCTGGGGCGCCGCTGAAGCTTTCTTT.

The chain is built from TRBV20-1 and TRBJ1-2; D gene ambiguous. V was pared by 3 bases and J by 2 bases, with 19 bases between. Germline CDR1 DFQATT, CDR2 SNEGSKA (reference sequence). This CDR3 region has 16 residues. The CDR3 loop reads CSASLTRSRGNYGYTF. CDR3 bases: TGCAGTGCTAGTCTAACCAGAAGCCGGGGAAACTATGGCTACACCTTC.

CDR3 region: CASSLAGQGYEKLFF. The DNA for the CDR3 is TGTGCCAGCAGCTTAGCCGGCCAGGGGTACGAAAAACTGTTTTTT. The rearrangement joins TRBV11-2 to TRBJ1-4; D might be TRBD1 (6 bases). The length of the CDR3 is 15 residues. The germline gives CDR1 SGHAT, CDR2 FQNNGV. Trimming took off 1 base at V and 8 bases at J, with 14 bases between the two ends.

The rearrangement uses TRBV6-6 and TRBJ1-5, with a weak D call TRBD1 (6 bases). Looked up from germline, CDR1 is MNHNY and CDR2 is SVGAGI (reference sequence). V gave up 6 bases and J gave up 3 bases, with 12 bases separating them. The CDR3 extends over 14 amino acids. CDR3 residues: CASRPGQSNQPQHF. The CDR3, as DNA: TGTGCCAGCAGACCCGGACAGTCCAATCAGCCCCAGCATTTT.

Comment on this clone: This may stem from a read error, because a much larger clone lies one nucleotide away. The rearrangement joins TRBV7-2 to TRBJ1-2; 7 positions agree with TRBD1. This CDR3 is built from 13 residues. The V gene's germline CDR1 is SGHTA and CDR2 FQGNSA. The J segment lost 5 bases and the V segment lost 5 bases, leaving 5 bases of the junction unmatched. The CDR3 nucleotides are TGTGCCAGCAGCCCGGACAGGAAATATGGCTACACCTTC. This sequence encodes CASSPDRKYGYTF.

The J gene is TRBJ2-3, the V gene TRBV3-1 (or the pseudogene TRBV3-2), with TRBD2 matching 7 bases. The CDR3 extends over 17 amino acids. Germline values: CDR1 LGHDT, CDR2 YNNKEL (reference sequence). V lost 1 base, J lost 1 base, and 8 bases stayed unmatched. The CDR3 reads CASSQGWLGRGTDTQYF. The CDR3, as DNA: TGTGCCAGCAGCCAAGGCTGGCTGGGGAGGGGCACAGATACGCAGTATTTT.

The CDR3 DNA reads as TGTGCCAGCTCAGCGGAACAGGGCAAGAACACTGAAGCTTTCTTT. The encoded protein is CASSAEQGKNTEAFF. This chain joins TRBV18 and TRBJ1-1; D may be TRBD1 (6 bases). This CDR3 has 15 residues. CDR1 and CDR2 from the germline V gene are KGHSH and LQKENI. The germline V and J ends were trimmed by 5 bases and 1 base, with 14 bases remaining between them.

Comment on this clone: The sample has other DNA sequences that encode this CDR3 too. CDR3 sequence reads: CASSLGGGTGELFF. The CDR3 DNA follows: TGTGCCAGCAGCTTAGGGGGAGGCACCGGGGAGCTGTTTTTT. This chain uses TRBV7-2 with TRBJ2-2; the D gene is possibly TRBD2 (6 bases). The ends were cut back, 1 base at V and 4 bases at J, with 7 bases in the middle. CDR1 and CDR2 (germline): SGHTA, FQGNSA. The CDR3 is 14 residues long.

The chain uses TRBV5-5 and TRBJ1-1; tentative D call: TRBD1 (5 bases). Trimming stripped 0 bases from V and 4 bases from J, with 13 bases between. Germline CDR1 reads SGHKS; CDR2 reads YYEKEE (reference sequence). The CDR3 runs to 15 residues. The CDR3 DNA reads as TGTGCCAGCAGCTTGGAGACAGCCTTCCCCACTGAAGCTTTCTTT. This gives the protein CASSLETAFPTEAFF.

This chain links TRBV12-5 with TRBJ1-5; D gene unclear. Germline V lookup: CDR1 LGHNT, CDR2 FRNRAP. The CDR3 has 13 residues. Trimming removed 5 bases from V and 1 base from J, with 6 bases in between. CDR3 residues: CASGTSSNQPQHF. In DNA form, the CDR3 reads TGTGCTAGTGGTACTTCAAGCAATCAGCCCCAGCATTTT. The full variable domain, in which reference TRBV12-5 and TRBJ1-5 provide the parts outside the CDR3, is DARVTQTPRHKVTEMGQEVTMRCQPILGHNTVFWYRQTMMQGLELLAYFRNRAPLDDSGMPKDRFSAEMPDATLATLKIQPSEPRDSAVYFCASGTSSNQPQHFGDGTRLSIL.

The V gene is TRBV10-3, the J gene TRBJ2-7; TRBD2 aligns across 8 bases. Looked up from germline, CDR1 is ENHRY and CDR2 is SYGVKD. After removal of 10 bases from V and 6 bases from J, the junction contained 8 bases not matched to a gene. CDR3 length equals 12 residues. The CDR3 coding sequence is TGTGCCAGCTTGGGACTAGAGTTCGAGCAGTACTTC. Translated, it gives CASLGLEFEQYF.

With respect to this clone: A far larger clone is a single base away, which makes a read error likely. The V and J genes are TRBV7-3 and TRBJ2-1, with 14 nucleotides matching TRBD2. V shed 5 bases and J 5 bases; nucleotides not matched to a gene: 2. The CDR3 is 15 residues long. CDR1 is SGHTA, CDR2 FQGTGA, per germline. This CDR3 reads CASSRTSGRNNEQFF. The CDR3 DNA sequence: TGTGCCAGCAGCCGGACTAGCGGGAGGAACAATGAGCAGTTCTTC.

This clone was counted between two and nine times. The chain links TRBV7-9 to TRBJ2-2; 8 nucleotides match TRBD2. V was pared by 2 bases and J by 0 bases, with 11 bases of the junction left unmatched. From germline, CDR1 is SEHNR and CDR2 FQNEAQ (reference sequence). The CDR3 runs 19 residues. The CDR3 coding sequence is TGTGCCAGCAGCTTACAAAGCGGGGGTCATAATTCGAACACCGGGGAGCTGTTTTTT. Translated, it gives CASSLQSGGHNSNTGELFF.

J is TRBJ1-5 and V is TRBV11-2; TRBD1 might be the D (6 bases). From germline, CDR1 is SGHAT and CDR2 FQNNGV. This CDR3 region has 17 residues. V lost 3 bases, J lost 1 base, and 16 bases lay in between. The CDR3 DNA sequence: TGTGCCAGCAGCTTTCCTTTACAGGGCCCAAGCAATCAGCCCCAGCATTTT. Protein: CASSFPLQGPSNQPQHF.